Given below is one T cell receptor beta chain in context. This entry is derived from a study of T cell changes during pregnancy in multiple sclerosis. This table comes from immunoSEQ multiplex PCR, and its TCRdb copy is limited to in-frame clones, with some not included. The sample has tens of thousands of clones, more than 85% seen once. CDR3 length: 14 amino acids. V dropped 1 base and J dropped 5 bases, with 12 bases sitting between them. Germline CDR1 SGHNT, CDR2 YYREEE (reference sequence). This sequence joins TRBV5-4 and TRBJ2-5, with D unresolved. This specimen was peripheral blood, taken after pregnancy. This TCR was sampled from a female donor in good health, enrolled as a control in a pregnancy study. CDR3 residues: CASSLRTLEETQYF. The CDR3 bases are TGTGCCAGCAGCTTGCGCACTCTCGAGGAGACCCAGTACTTC.